The following is a T cell receptor beta chain sequence with its context. The antigen is not known. These data are taken from a study of cytomegalovirus exposure and HLA in healthy donors. Study in general: The use of the same platform for the roughly 110 validation repertoires and the roughly 700 first-cohort repertoires was reported by a later analysis. Study-wide points: Subsequent analysis revealed that first-cohort TCR clusters tended to co-occur in the 120 or so validation repertoires. Despite most TCR sequences being rare, some public TCRs occurred in many donors.

Trimming cost V 3 bases and J 0 bases, with 6 bases left between them. CDR3 length: 13 residues. Germline V gene sequence: CDR1 MNHEY, CDR2 SMNVEV (reference sequence). This table comes from immunoSEQ multiplex PCR, and its TCRdb copy is limited to in-frame clones, with some not included. This sample has tens of thousands of clones, with roughly 89% found just once. The sequence derives from a woman aged 18-30 years in good health and CMV-seropositive. This rearrangement joins TRBV27 to TRBJ2-7; no reliable D call. The sample taken for sequencing was PBMCs. The CDR3 loop is CASSFSPSYEQYF. The CDR3 nucleotides are TGTGCCAGCAGTTTCTCTCCCTCCTACGAGCAGTACTTC.